The entry below describes one T cell receptor (beta chain). The sample is drawn from a study of shared clonotypes between healthy human individuals. Terminally differentiated effector memory CD45RA+ cells were excluded by CCR7 positive selection of CD45RO-negative cells. Data came from immunoSEQ multiplex PCR; TCRdb stores just in-frame clones and leaves some out. This table holds roughly 850,000 clones, about 96% found once. This CDR3 has 15 residues. Germline V gives CDR1 SEHNR, CDR2 FQNEAQ (reference sequence). The V and J ends lost 3 bases and 5 bases respectively, with 14 bases between them. The chain employs TRBV7-9 and TRBJ2-1, with TRBD2 as a possible D gene (6 bases). The sequenced sample was naive CD8+ T cells sorted from blood. This receptor was identified in a man younger than 40 in good health. The CDR3 coding sequence is TGTGCCAGCAGCTTCGGAGGGGAAGCCAACAATGAGCAGTTCTTC. Encoded protein: CASSFGGEANNEQFF.